This passage covers 24 T cell receptor beta chains from one sample sequenced in a study of cytomegalovirus exposure and HLA in healthy donors. The PCR used 60 Vbeta and 13 Jbeta primers. TCRdb's copy holds only in-frame clones and misses some; the assay was immunoSEQ multiplex PCR. The sample lists some 180,000 clones, about 80% occurring once. Sequences were obtained from PBMCs. The receptors stem from a man younger than 30 in good health and CMV-seronegative.

The chain uses TRBV2 and TRBJ1-5, with TRBD1 identical over 7 bases. The ends lost 5 bases at V and 0 bases at J; junction bases unmatched: 16. CDR3 length: 19 residues. The germline CDR1 and CDR2 sequences are SNHLY and FYNNEI. The CDR3 coding sequence is TGTGCCAGCAGTCCTCGACAGGGCATTTCACTATATAGCAATCAGCCCCAGCATTTT. Its translation: CASSPRQGISLYSNQPQHF.

A single count supports this clone. The chain joins TRBV6-1 to TRBJ2-1, with D maybe TRBD2 (6 bases). V lost 7 bases, J lost 1 base, and 14 bases lay in between. This CDR3 is built from 15 residues. Germline-derived CDR1 and CDR2 are MNHNS and SASEGT. The CDR3 DNA reads TGTGCCAGCAAAGCCGGGACTCCATCCTACAATGAGCAGTTCTTC. Amino acids: CASKAGTPSYNEQFF.

The rearrangement uses TRBV7-8 and TRBJ2-2, with 7 positions matching TRBD2. The CDR3 length is 14 residues. V was clipped by 3 bases and J by 8 bases; unmatched bases: 6. CDR1 and CDR2 (germline): SGHVS, FQNEAQ. In nucleotides, the CDR3 is TGTGCCAGCAGCTTTCGGCGGGAGCTAGGGGAGCTGTTTTTT. It codes for CASSFRRELGELFF.

V is TRBV6-6 and J is TRBJ2-1; the match to TRBD1 covers 9 bases. Looked up from germline, CDR1 is MNHNY and CDR2 is SVGAGI (reference sequence). V shed 5 bases, J shed 6 bases, and the junction held 8 bases outside the gene matches. This CDR3 is built from 15 residues. Written as DNA, the CDR3 is TGTGCCAGCAGTCGATGGGGGGACAGGGCCAATGAGCAGTTCTTC. It encodes CASSRWGDRANEQFF.

V usage is TRBV18 and J usage is TRBJ2-5; the D gene is possibly TRBD2 (6 bases). Germline assignment: CDR1 KGHSH and CDR2 LQKENI. The CDR3 runs 13 residues. V dropped 3 bases and J dropped 5 bases, with 10 bases sitting between them. The CDR3 bases are TGTGCCAGCTCACCGGACTACGGGGAGACCCAGTACTTC. Translating it yields CASSPDYGETQYF.

CDR3: CASSLTSVHEQYF. The CDR3 DNA sequence: TGTGCCAGCAGCTTAACTAGCGTGCACGAGCAGTACTTC. This rearrangement joins TRBV7-2 to TRBJ2-7; 7 bases match TRBD2. Germline V gene sequence: CDR1 SGHTA, CDR2 FQGNSA. V lost 2 bases, J lost 5 bases, and 3 bases stayed unmatched. The CDR3 has 13 residues.

This clone appeared once. V usage is TRBV28 and J usage is TRBJ2-2; 9 bases are a match to TRBD1. This CDR3 is built from 15 residues. Germline V gene data show CDR1 as MDHEN and CDR2 as SYDVKM. V was pared by 2 bases and J by 4 bases, with 2 bases of the junction left unmatched. The CDR3 spells CASSLTGGFTGELFF. The CDR3 coding sequence is TGTGCCAGCAGTTTAACAGGGGGCTTCACCGGGGAGCTGTTTTTT.

This clone was recorded only once. V is TRBV5-1 and J is TRBJ1-2; D remains unclear. The V end was cut by 0 bases, the J end by 3 bases, with 12 bases between. The CDR3 has 15 residues. CDR1 is SGHRS and CDR2 is YFSETQ in the germline V gene. CDR3 in amino acids: CASSLVSTEDYGYTF. CDR3 in DNA: TGCGCCAGCAGCTTGGTGTCGACGGAGGACTATGGCTACACCTTC.

CDR3 sequence reads: CASSLRTSGGLPHNEQFF. CDR3 nucleotide sequence: TGTGCCAGCAGTCTCCGGACTAGCGGGGGGCTTCCCCACAATGAGCAGTTCTTC. The chain uses TRBV27 and TRBJ2-1; 14 nucleotides align to TRBD2. CDR3 size: 18 residues. V gave up 5 bases and J gave up 5 bases; unmatched junction bases: 11. Germline V lookup: CDR1 MNHEY, CDR2 SMNVEV (reference sequence).

This clone was seen only a few times. The chain combines TRBV2 with TRBJ2-3, with TRBD1 identical over 7 bases. V shed 6 bases, J shed 3 bases, and the junction held 9 bases outside the gene matches. This CDR3 has 15 amino acids. Germline lookup yields CDR1 SNHLY and CDR2 FYNNEI. In DNA, the CDR3 is TGTGCCAGCAGCCTACAGGGGTTACAGACAGATACGCAGTATTTT. Translating it yields CASSLQGLQTDTQYF.

V and J are TRBV7-2 and TRBJ1-6; D ambiguous. Germline assignment: CDR1 SGHTA and CDR2 FQGNSA. Deletions cut 2 bases from V and 0 bases from J, with 8 bases between. The CDR3 has 16 residues. The DNA of the CDR3 is TGTGCCAGCAGCTTACTATCAAGCTCCTATAATTCACCCCTCCACTTT. This encodes CASSLLSSSYNSPLHF.

CDR3 loop: CASSTRTSGLGETQYF. The CDR3, as DNA: TGTGCCAGCAGCACTAGGACCAGTGGGTTAGGAGAGACCCAGTACTTC. The chain uses TRBV7-2 and TRBJ2-5, with a tentative D call TRBD2 (5 bases). Deletions cut 5 bases from V and 4 bases from J, with 20 bases between. This CDR3 region has 16 residues. CDR1 and CDR2 (germline): SGHTA, FQGNSA.

The V gene is TRBV10-3, the J gene TRBJ1-5; TRBD1 agrees at 7 bases. The V gene's germline CDR1 is ENHRY and CDR2 SYGVKD. Trimming took 9 bases from V and 0 from J; bases not matched to a gene: 5. The CDR3 sequence is 14 residues long. The CDR3 DNA is TGTGCCATTGGGACAGAGTATAGCAATCAGCCCCAGCATTTT. Encoded protein: CAIGTEYSNQPQHF.

This clone has more than one count but fewer than ten. CDR3 coding DNA: TGCGCCAGCAGCCAAGGGGTTCCGAAATCCGGACTAGCAGGGACAGATACGCAGTATTTT. Amino acids: CASSQGVPKSGLAGTDTQYF. The genes are TRBV4-3 and TRBJ2-3; TRBD2 matches at 8 bases. Germline V gives CDR1 LGHNA, CDR2 YSLEER. The length of the CDR3 is 20 residues. V shed 1 base and J 3 bases; nucleotides not matched to a gene: 18.

The V and J genes are TRBV7-9 and TRBJ1-2, with 8 positions matching TRBD1. V lost 5 bases, J lost 4 bases, and 6 bases stayed unmatched. The CDR3 consists of 14 residues. The germline gives CDR1 SEHNR, CDR2 FQNEAQ (reference sequence). CDR3 nucleotide sequence: TGTGCCAGCAGCCTGACAGGGGATGCCTATGGCTACACCTTC. This codes for CASSLTGDAYGYTF.

The chain carries TRBV9 and TRBJ2-3; D unclear. The CDR3 loop spans 13 amino acids. V was trimmed by 3 bases and J by 0 bases, leaving 5 bases between them. In germline, CDR1 is SGDLS, CDR2 YYNGEE. The CDR3 bases are TGTGCCAGCAGCGACTCAAGCACAGATACGCAGTATTTT. Encoded protein: CASSDSSTDTQYF.

The chain is built from TRBV7-9 and TRBJ2-3, with unresolved D. CDR3 length equals 14 residues. CDR1 and CDR2 (germline): SEHNR, FQNEAQ (reference sequence). Trimming pared 3 bases from V and 2 bases from J, leaving 9 bases between. In DNA, the CDR3 is TGTGCCAGCAGCTTCGAAAGCGCCACAGATACGCAGTATTTT. Protein product: CASSFESATDTQYF.

This sequence joins TRBV7-3 and TRBJ1-5; D is perhaps TRBD1 (5 bases). The germline V gene has CDR1 SGHTA and CDR2 FQGTGA. The length of the CDR3 is 14 residues. V lost 6 bases, J lost 7 bases, and 16 bases lay in between. The CDR3 loop reads CASRNEGAKQPQHF. The DNA for the CDR3 is TGTGCCAGCAGGAACGAAGGGGCGAAGCAGCCCCAGCATTTT.

The chain combines TRBV9 with TRBJ2-1; a possible D gene is TRBD2 (6 bases). Germline values: CDR1 SGDLS, CDR2 YYNGEE. Trimming shortened V by 2 bases and J by 9 bases, and 9 bases separated the two germline ends. The CDR3 is 12 residues long. The CDR3 DNA reads as TGTGCCAGCAGCGTGGGAGGCGCTGAGCAGTTCTTC. This sequence encodes CASSVGGAEQFF.

CDR3 amino acids: CAGNARQVYSGNTIYF. For the CDR3, the DNA is TGTGCCGGAAACGCGAGACAGGTTTACTCTGGAAACACCATATATTTT. The rearrangement joins TRBV30 to TRBJ1-3; possible D gene TRBD1, 6 bases. In germline, CDR1 is GTSNPN, CDR2 SVGIG (reference sequence). The V end lost 8 bases, the J end lost 0 bases, and 20 bases lay between the germline ends. The CDR3 length is 16 residues.

This chain uses TRBV25-1 with TRBJ2-3; D gene uncertain. V was pared by 5 bases and J by 1 base, with 10 bases between. The CDR3 is 14 residues long. In germline, CDR1 is MGHDK, CDR2 SYGVNS. DNA of the CDR3: TGTGCCAGCAGTCGCTGGCAGGGCACAGATACGCAGTATTTT. Encoded protein: CASSRWQGTDTQYF.

This chain connects TRBV9 to TRBJ2-2; D is uncertain. The CDR3 sequence is 15 residues long. Germline CDR1 and CDR2: SGDLS and YYNGEE. Trimming took 3 bases from V and 4 from J, leaving 13 bases between them. The CDR3 loop reads CASSAANTVTGELFF. The CDR3 region has the DNA TGTGCCAGCAGCGCCGCGAATACGGTCACCGGGGAGCTGTTTTTT.

This chain joins TRBV2 and TRBJ2-2, with TRBD2 as a possible D gene (7 bases). Per the germline V gene, CDR1 is SNHLY and CDR2 is FYNNEI. This CDR3 is 16 amino acids long. V lost 9 bases and J lost 3, with 20 bases in between. The CDR3 region has the DNA TGTGCCAGAGAGGGGGTGGAGCGGGAAGACACCGGGGAGCTGTTTTTT. Its protein is CAREGVEREDTGELFF.

The rearrangement joins TRBV5-1 to TRBJ1-1, with 7 positions matching TRBD1. The junction had 6 bases not matched to a gene; V was cut back by 2 bases and J by 5 bases. The germline CDR1 and CDR2 sequences are SGHRS and YFSETQ. The CDR3 is 14 amino acids. CDR3 loop: CASSLEGARTEAFF. The CDR3 DNA reads as TGCGCCAGCAGCTTAGAGGGGGCAAGGACTGAAGCTTTCTTT. Combining the CDR3 with reference TRBV5-1 and TRBJ1-1 gives the whole variable domain KAGVTQTPRYLIKTRGQQVTLSCSPISGHRSVSWYQQTPGQGLQFLFEYFSETQRNKGNFPGRFSGRQFSNSRSEMNVSTLELGDSALYLCASSLEGARTEAFFGQGTRLTVV.